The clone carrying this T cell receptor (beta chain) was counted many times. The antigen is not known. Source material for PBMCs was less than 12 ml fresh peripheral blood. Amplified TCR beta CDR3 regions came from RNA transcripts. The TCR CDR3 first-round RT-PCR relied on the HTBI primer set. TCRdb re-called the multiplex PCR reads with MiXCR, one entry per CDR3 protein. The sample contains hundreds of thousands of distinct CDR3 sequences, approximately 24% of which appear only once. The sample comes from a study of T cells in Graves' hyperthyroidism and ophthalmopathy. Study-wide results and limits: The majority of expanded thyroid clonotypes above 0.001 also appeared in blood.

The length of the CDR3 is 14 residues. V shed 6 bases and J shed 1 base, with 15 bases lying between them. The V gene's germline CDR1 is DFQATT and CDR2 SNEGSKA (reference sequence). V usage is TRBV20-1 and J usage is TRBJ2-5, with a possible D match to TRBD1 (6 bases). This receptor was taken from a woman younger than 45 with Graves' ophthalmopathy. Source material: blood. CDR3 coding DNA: TGCAGTGCCTGGGGACACCAGACCCAAGAGACCCAGTACTTC. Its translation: CSAWGHQTQETQYF.